This TCR beta chain is from a study of naive and memory T cell subsets. Both TRBC1 and TRBC2 were covered by a beta constant-region primer of two equimolar oligonucleotides. TCRdb re-called the UMI-ligation and nested PCR reads through MiXCR, storing one row per CDR3 protein. The table shows about 90,000 distinct CDR3 sequences, with 7% occurring only once. This clonotype was counted many times. The antigen remains unidentified. CDR1 and CDR2 from the germline V gene are GTSNPN and SVGIG (reference sequence). The V and J ends lost 4 bases and 1 base respectively, with 16 bases between them. There are 15 residues in the CDR3. Study-level points and caveats: Naive and memory repertoire findings lacked a ground truth for validation. In CD4 and CD8 cells, diversity dropped from naive through EMRA.

Sample: central memory CD4+ T cells from blood. This chain connects TRBV30 to TRBJ2-5; tentatively, D is TRBD2 (5 bases). This sequence was found in a human donor in good health. The CDR3 DNA sequence: TGTGCCTGGACTACGGGATCCACATTCCAAGAGACCCAGTACTTC. It translates to CAWTTGSTFQETQYF.